This T cell receptor beta chain comes out of a study of T cell repertoires in cytomegalovirus infection (dated by TCRdb to the late 2010s). Study-level background: Alongside well-studied HLA-B-restricted epitopes, the peptide stimulations were aimed at recently identified HLA-C-restricted CMV epitopes, whose presentation resists viral immunomodulation. The HLA type of each donor mattered for the analysis, because public TCR beta signatures pointed to carriage of CMV infection along with the matching HLA type. Overall study results and their limits: Carriers of CMV infection plus the relevant HLA type were discriminated by the cumulative frequency of public TCR beta family members in the study cohort and in an independent approximately 360-donor cohort. The ex vivo response was dominated by HLA-C-restricted CMV-specific TCR beta clonotypes, which also provided the single most frequent clonotype in two of eight donors.

Sequencing took place on an Illumina HiSeq 1500. Through fastp at Q25 and MiXCR, TCRdb rebuilt clones from the public reads, retaining in-frame beta chains. Entries that share a CDR3 protein sequence are merged under the most common genes and DNA. The sample has about a million distinct CDR3 sequences on record, around 31% of them singletons. Of the sample, over 11% falls within the top ten clones. Remarks on this clonotype: This receptor's antigen is unknown. No much larger clone exists at a distance of one base, and base qualities are not known.

The treatment or condition label, read with the paper, signifies: in vitro stimulation with specific CMV peptide epitopes to enrich CMV-specific T cells. Material: cultured CD8+ T cells from PBMCs, obtained from culture after CMV antigen stimulation. The clonotype was recovered from a human donor in good health (CMV status not recorded). Some clones in this sample may be carry-over from other donors' samples.

The DNA sequence is as follows: TGTGCCAGCAGCTTAATCCTCACAGATACGCAGTATTTT. Translation gives CASSLILTDTQYF. Recombination joined TRBV7-9 with TRBJ2-3; the D gene lacks a confident call. For CDR1 and CDR2, the germline V gene (reference sequence) lists SEHNR and FQNEAQ. The CDR3 holds 13 amino acids from the cysteine to the phenylalanine. Only CDR3 DNA remains: 39 bases, in frame from the first base. V loses 2 bases, J loses 2 bases, and the germline ends lie 5 bases apart.